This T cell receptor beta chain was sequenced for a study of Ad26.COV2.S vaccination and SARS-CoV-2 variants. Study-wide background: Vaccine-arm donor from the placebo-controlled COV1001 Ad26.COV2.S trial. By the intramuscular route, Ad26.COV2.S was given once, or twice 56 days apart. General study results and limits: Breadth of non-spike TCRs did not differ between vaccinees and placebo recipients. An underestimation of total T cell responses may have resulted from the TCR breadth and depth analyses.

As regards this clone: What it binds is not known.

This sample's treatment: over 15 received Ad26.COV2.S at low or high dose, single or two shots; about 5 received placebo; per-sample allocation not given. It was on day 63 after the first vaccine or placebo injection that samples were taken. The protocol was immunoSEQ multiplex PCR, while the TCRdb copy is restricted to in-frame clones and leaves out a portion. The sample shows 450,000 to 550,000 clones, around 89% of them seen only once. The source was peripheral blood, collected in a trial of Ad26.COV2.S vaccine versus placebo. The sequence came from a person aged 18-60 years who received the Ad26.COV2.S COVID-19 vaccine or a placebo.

The CDR3 is CASSQDRQGNEKLFF. The CDR3 DNA reads as TGCGCCAGCAGCCAAGATAGACAGGGGAATGAAAAACTGTTTTTT. V and J are TRBV4-3 and TRBJ1-4, with 8 nucleotides matching TRBD1. CDR1 is LGHNA and CDR2 is YSLEER in the germline V gene. The CDR3 sequence is 15 residues long. J gave up 5 bases and V 0 bases, and 2 bases lay outside the gene matches.